A selection of T cell receptor beta chains follows, all from one sample in a study of cytomegalovirus exposure and HLA in healthy donors. The table came from immunoSEQ multiplex PCR; TCRdb's copy has only in-frame clones and leaves some out. The sample yields approximately 38,000 clones, of which the top ten take up 1% to 1.5%. Material: PBMCs. These receptors originate from a man younger than 45 in good health and CMV-seronegative. CDR3s include the opening cysteine and the closing phenylalanine or tryptophan. The D gene is left open where the match is weak.

NA,TRBV9,TRBJ1-2,TGTGCCAGCAGCGTACTCTCGACCAGCTTACAGGGTAATGGCTACACCTTC,CASSVLSTSLQGNGYTF
NA,TRBV9,TRBJ1-1,TGTGCCAGCAGCGTAGGGCAGGGAATCACTGAAGCTTTCTTT,CASSVGQGITEAFF
TRBD1,TRBV9,TRBJ1-2,TGTGCCAGCAGCAGACAGGGGGCCTCTGGCTACACCTTC,CASSRQGASGYTF
NA,TRBV7-2,TRBJ1-2,TGTGCCAGCAGCTTAGTCAAGAGTGGCTACACCTTC,CASSLVKSGYTF
TRBD2,TRBV7-6,TRBJ2-7,TGTGCCAGCAGCTTAGCTACTAGCGGGAGCTCCTACGAGCAGTACTTC,CASSLATSGSSYEQYF
NA,TRBV28,TRBJ1-1,TGTGCCAGCAGTTATACAGTGAACACTGAAGCTTTCTTT,CASSYTVNTEAFF
NA,TRBV4-3,TRBJ1-1,TGCGCCAGCAGCCAAGGAGCCAGGGTAACGGGCACTGAAGCTTTCTTT,CASSQGARVTGTEAFF
TRBD2,TRBV29-1,TRBJ2-7,TGCAGCGCAGGGACTAGATCCCGCTCCGAGCAGTACTTC,CSAGTRSRSEQYF
TRBD2,TRBV7-8,TRBJ2-3,TGTGCCAGCAGCTTAGAACTAGCGGGAGGCACCCTAAGCACAGATACGCAGTATTTT,CASSLELAGGTLSTDTQYF
NA,TRBV19,TRBJ2-2,TGTGCCAGTAGTATCCGTCTCGGTCTTTCTGGGGAGCTGTTTTTT,CASSIRLGLSGELFF
TRBD2,TRBV6-1,TRBJ2-7,TGTGCCAGCAGTGCAATAGCGGGAGAGTCCTCCTACGAGCAGTACTTC,CASSAIAGESSYEQYF
NA,TRBV29-1,TRBJ2-7,TGCAGCGTGCAGGGTTCCAACTACGAGCAGTACTTC,CSVQGSNYEQYF
NA,TRBV5-1,TRBJ1-2,TGCGCCAGCAGCTTGGGTGCCACGGATGGCTACACCTTC,CASSLGATDGYTF
TRBD1,TRBV29-1,TRBJ2-7,TGCAGCGCTGACACAGGGGCCTACGAGCAGTACTTC,CSADTGAYEQYF
TRBD1,TRBV6-5,TRBJ2-5,TGTGCCAGCACTCCATTTCGACAGGGGGAAGAGACCCAGTACTTC,CASTPFRQGEETQYF
NA,TRBV7-2,TRBJ2-4,TGTGCCAGCAGCTTATATCCCATCCAAGAAGGGGAAAACATTCAGTACTTC,CASSLYPIQEGENIQYF
TRBD2,TRBV4-3,TRBJ2-1,TGCGCCAGCAGCCTGGGGCTAGCGGGGAACAATGAGCAGTTCTTC,CASSLGLAGNNEQFF
TRBD1,TRBV6-1,TRBJ1-4,TGTGCCAGCAGTGAAGCCTCGACAGGGGCGAATGAAAAACTGTTTTTT,CASSEASTGANEKLFF
TRBD2,TRBV25-1,TRBJ2-1,TGTGCCAGCAGCACTAGCGGGACCTATGAGCAGTTCTTC,CASSTSGTYEQFF
NA,TRBV6-5,TRBJ1-6,TGTGCCAGCCGACTCGGTGCCGAGAATTCACCCCTACACTTT,CASRLGAENSPLHF
TRBD1,TRBV30,TRBJ1-1,TGTGCCTGGAACAGGGGGCTTCGGACTGAAGCTTTCTTT,CAWNRGLRTEAFF
NA,TRBV10-3,TRBJ2-1,TGTGCCATCAGTGCATCCGAGCCCCGTTTCAATGAGCAGTTCTTC,CAISASEPRFNEQFF
TRBD1,TRBV5-4,TRBJ2-3,TGTGCCAGCAGCTTGGGACAGGGTACGCAGTATTTT,CASSLGQGTQYF
TRBD2,TRBV6-5,TRBJ2-1,TGTGCCAGCAACCCGGGACTAGCGGCCTACAATGAGCAGTTCTTC,CASNPGLAAYNEQFF
TRBD1,TRBV5-5,TRBJ1-1,TGTGCCAGCAGCTTCCAACAGGGGATGAACACTGAAGCTTTCTTT,CASSFQQGMNTEAFF
TRBD1,TRBV18,TRBJ2-7,TGTGCCAGCTCACCAGGACAGGGGGACGAGCAGTACTTC,CASSPGQGDEQYF
NA,TRBV30,TRBJ1-2,TGTGCCTGGAGTGTACTAGCCAGGGAACTTAACTATGGCTACACCTTC,CAWSVLARELNYGYTF
TRBD2,TRBV11-2,TRBJ2-7,TGTGCCAGCAGCCGTAGAGCGGGAGGGGCGCGGCAGTACTTC,CASSRRAGGARQYF
TRBD1,TRBV18,TRBJ1-2,TGTGCCAGCTCACTCGACAGGGCGGATGGCTACACCTTC,CASSLDRADGYTF
NA,TRBV30,TRBJ2-5,TGTGCCTGGAGTGTACGGGGCGGGGTCTTTCAAGAGACCCAGTACTTC,CAWSVRGGVFQETQYF
TRBD2,TRBV28,TRBJ2-3,TGTGCCAGCAGTTCAAGCGGGAGGGATACGCAGTATTTT,CASSSSGRDTQYF
NA,TRBV6-5,TRBJ1-2,TGTGCCAGCAGTTACAGGCAGGGATCTCTCGCTGGCTACACCTTC,CASSYRQGSLAGYTF
TRBD1,TRBV4-1,TRBJ2-1,TGCGCCAGCAGCGGTGACAGGGCCACCCCAACTCCAATCGACAATGAGCAGTTCTTC,CASSGDRATPTPIDNEQFF
NA,TRBV6-6,TRBJ2-6,TGTGCCAGCACAGGCTATATGGCTGGGGCCAACGTCCTGACTTTC,CASTGYMAGANVLTF
NA,TRBV30,TRBJ1-3,TGTGCCTGGAGTTCGTACAGGCCGGGGGCTGGAAACACCATATATTTT,CAWSSYRPGAGNTIYF
NA,TRBV10-3,TRBJ2-7,TGTGCCATCTCGTTGGGGGGGACAGGAACAGACGAGCAGTACTTC,CAISLGGTGTDEQYF
TRBD2,TRBV18,TRBJ2-3,TGTGCCAGCTCACCACAGGCCCTTCCGGGACTAACTAACACAGATACGCAGTATTTT,CASSPQALPGLTNTDTQYF
NA,TRBV10-2,TRBJ2-7,TGCGCCAGCAGTGAGTTGGGGGCCCCAGTCCACGAGCAGTACTTC,CASSELGAPVHEQYF
TRBD2,TRBV7-9,TRBJ2-3,TGTGCCAGCAGGTTGACTAGCGGGGCTTCCACAGATACGCAGTATTTT,CASRLTSGASTDTQYF
TRBD1,TRBV5-1,TRBJ2-7,TGCGCCAGCAGCACCCGGACAGGCCGATCCTACGAGCAGTACTTC,CASSTRTGRSYEQYF
NA,TRBV25-1,TRBJ1-2,TGTGCCAGCAGTGAATCGGGGAGGGGCTACACCTTC,CASSESGRGYTF
TRBD2,TRBV30,TRBJ2-1,TGTGCCTGGAGTTCGGGACTAGCCCACAATGAGCAGTTCTTC,CAWSSGLAHNEQFF
TRBD2,TRBV13,TRBJ2-7,TGTGCCAGCAGCGAGGGACTAGCGGGAAACTACGAGCAGTACTTC,CASSEGLAGNYEQYF
NA,TRBV9,TRBJ2-7,TGTGCCAGCAGCGTAGAGGACTCACCGAGCTCCTACGAGCAGTACTTC,CASSVEDSPSSYEQYF
TRBD2,TRBV7-2,TRBJ2-7,TGTGCCAGCAGCTCGAGACTAGCGGGACCTTTACCCTACGAGCAGTACTTC,CASSSRLAGPLPYEQYF
TRBD1,TRBV30,TRBJ1-6,TGTGCCTGGAGAGACTACAGGGGCTCCTATAATTCACCCCTCCACTTT,CAWRDYRGSYNSPLHF
TRBD1,TRBV7-9,TRBJ1-3,TGTGCCAGCAGATTGGACAGGGGTTCTGGAAACACCATATATTTT,CASRLDRGSGNTIYF
TRBD1,TRBV7-9,TRBJ1-2,TGTGCCAGCAGCTTAGCCCGACAGGGCGGCTATGGCTACACCTTC,CASSLARQGGYGYTF
NA,TRBV7-8,TRBJ2-7,TGTGCCAGCAGCTTACCCTACGCTGGAGGCGAGCAGTACTTC,CASSLPYAGGEQYF
TRBD1,TRBV18,TRBJ2-7,TGTGCCAGCTCACCAATGACAGGGGGCCAGGAGCAGTACTTC,CASSPMTGGQEQYF
NA,TRBV6-5,TRBJ2-1,TGTGCCAGCAGTCCGAGCTCCTACAATGAGCAGTTCTTC,CASSPSSYNEQFF
NA,TRBV29-1,TRBJ1-3,TGCAGCGTTGAACAGGCCTCTGGAAACACCATATATTTT,CSVEQASGNTIYF
TRBD1,TRBV4-3,TRBJ1-2,TGCGCCAGCAGCTTGACAGGGGCGCCCTATGGCTACACCTTC,CASSLTGAPYGYTF
NA,TRBV7-6,TRBJ2-1,TGTGCCAGCAGCTCCCTAGCGTCCAACAATGAGCAGTTCTTC,CASSSLASNNEQFF
TRBD1,TRBV7-9,TRBJ2-7,TGTGCCAGCAGCGGCTGGACAGGGACCTACGAGCAGTACTTC,CASSGWTGTYEQYF
NA,TRBV29-1,TRBJ1-1,TGCAGCGTTAATTTGGTCGGAGCTTTCTTT,CSVNLVGAFF
NA,TRBV6-5,TRBJ2-1,TGTGCCAGCAGTTACGGGGCTTGGACAGAACACAATGAGCAGTTCTTC,CASSYGAWTEHNEQFF
NA,TRBV5-1,TRBJ2-7,TGCGCCAGCAGCGAGACTAGCTCCTACGAGCAGTACTTC,CASSETSSYEQYF
NA,TRBV19,TRBJ1-1,TGTGCCAGTAGTATAGTACGAGGGGGCACTGAAGCTTTCTTT,CASSIVRGGTEAFF
TRBD1,TRBV6-5,TRBJ1-2,TGTGCCAGCAGTCATCGACAGGGACCCTATGGCTACACCTTC,CASSHRQGPYGYTF